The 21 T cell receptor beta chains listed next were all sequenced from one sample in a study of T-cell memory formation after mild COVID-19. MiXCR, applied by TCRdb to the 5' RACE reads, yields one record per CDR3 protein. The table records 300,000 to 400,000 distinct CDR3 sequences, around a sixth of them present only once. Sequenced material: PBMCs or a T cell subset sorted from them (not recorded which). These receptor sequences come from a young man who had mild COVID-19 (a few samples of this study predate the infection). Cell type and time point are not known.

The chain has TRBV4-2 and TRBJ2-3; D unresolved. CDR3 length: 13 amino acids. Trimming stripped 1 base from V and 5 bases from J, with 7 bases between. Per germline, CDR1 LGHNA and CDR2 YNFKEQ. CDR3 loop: CASSQGDEDTQYF. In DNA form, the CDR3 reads TGTGCCAGCAGCCAAGGCGACGAAGATACGCAGTATTTT.

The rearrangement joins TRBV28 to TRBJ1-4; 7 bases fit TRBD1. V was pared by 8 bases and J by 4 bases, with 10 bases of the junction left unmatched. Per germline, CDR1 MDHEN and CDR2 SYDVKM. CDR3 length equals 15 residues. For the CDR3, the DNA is TGTGCCAGCCGGATTCCGGGACAGTTTAATGAAAAACTGTTTTTT. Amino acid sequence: CASRIPGQFNEKLFF.

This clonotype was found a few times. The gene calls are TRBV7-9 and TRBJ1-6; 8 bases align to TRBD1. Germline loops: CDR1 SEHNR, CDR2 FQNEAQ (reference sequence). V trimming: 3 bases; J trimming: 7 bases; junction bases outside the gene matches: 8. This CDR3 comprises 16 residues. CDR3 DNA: TGTGCCAGCAGCTTGCGGACAGGGATGGCCAATTCACCCCTCCACTTT. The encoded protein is CASSLRTGMANSPLHF.

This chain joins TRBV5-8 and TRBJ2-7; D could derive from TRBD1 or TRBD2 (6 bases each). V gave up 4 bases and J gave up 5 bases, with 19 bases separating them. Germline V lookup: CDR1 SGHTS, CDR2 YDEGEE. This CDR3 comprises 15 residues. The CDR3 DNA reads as TGTGCCAGCAGCCCGAATGGTTCGGGGGCCGACGAGCAGTACTTC. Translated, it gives CASSPNGSGADEQYF. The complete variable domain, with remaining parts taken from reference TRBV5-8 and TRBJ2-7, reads EAGVTQSPTHLIKTRGQQATLRCSPISGHTSVYWYQQALGLGLQFLLWYDEGEERNRGNFPPRFSGRQFPNYSSELNVNALELEDSALYLCASSPNGSGADEQYFGPGTRLTVT.

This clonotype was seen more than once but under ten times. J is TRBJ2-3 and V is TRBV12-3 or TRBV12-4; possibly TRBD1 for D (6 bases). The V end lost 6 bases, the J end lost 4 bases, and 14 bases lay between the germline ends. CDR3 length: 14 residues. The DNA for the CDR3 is TGTGCCAGCAGCCCCAGGGGAAAGGCAGATACGCAGTATTTT. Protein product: CASSPRGKADTQYF.

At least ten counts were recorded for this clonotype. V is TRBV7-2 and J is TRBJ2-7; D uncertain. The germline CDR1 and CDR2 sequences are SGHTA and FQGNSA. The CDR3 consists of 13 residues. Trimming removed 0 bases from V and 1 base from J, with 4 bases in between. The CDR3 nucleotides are TGTGCCAGCAGCTTAGCTGTTTCCTACGAGCAGTACTTC. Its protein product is CASSLAVSYEQYF.

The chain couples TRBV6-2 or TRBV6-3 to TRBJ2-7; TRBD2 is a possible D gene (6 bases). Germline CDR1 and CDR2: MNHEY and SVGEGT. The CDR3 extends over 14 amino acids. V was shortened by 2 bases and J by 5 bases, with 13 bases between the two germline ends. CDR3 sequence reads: CASSYGGWANEQYV. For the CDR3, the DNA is TGTGCCAGCAGTTACGGAGGGTGGGCGAACGAGCAGTACGTC.

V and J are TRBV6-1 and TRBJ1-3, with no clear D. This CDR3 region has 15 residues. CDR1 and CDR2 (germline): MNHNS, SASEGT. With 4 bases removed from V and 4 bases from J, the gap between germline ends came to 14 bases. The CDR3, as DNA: TGTGCCAGCAGTGTTAGGGCCGCGACCGGAAACACCATATATTTT. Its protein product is CASSVRAATGNTIYF.

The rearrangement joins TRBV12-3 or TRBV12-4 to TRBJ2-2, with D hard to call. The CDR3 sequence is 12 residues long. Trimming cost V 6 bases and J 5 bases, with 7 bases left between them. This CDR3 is CASSSETGELFF. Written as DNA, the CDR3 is TGTGCCAGCAGCAGCGAGACCGGGGAGCTGTTTTTT.

CDR3 sequence reads: CASRLSSRWGYTF. The CDR3 nucleotides are TGCGCCAGCAGACTGTCGTCCCGGTGGGGCTACACCTTC. This sequence joins TRBV5-1 and TRBJ1-2; D gene uncertain. Germline CDR1 SGHRS, CDR2 YFSETQ. The CDR3 length is 13 residues. Deletions cut 5 bases from V and 8 bases from J, with 16 bases between.

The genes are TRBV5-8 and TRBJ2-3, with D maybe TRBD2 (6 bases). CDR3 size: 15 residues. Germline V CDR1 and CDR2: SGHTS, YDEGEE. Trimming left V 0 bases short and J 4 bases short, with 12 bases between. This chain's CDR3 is CASSLGGLQPDTQYF. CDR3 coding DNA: TGTGCCAGCAGCTTGGGGGGACTGCAACCAGATACGCAGTATTTT.

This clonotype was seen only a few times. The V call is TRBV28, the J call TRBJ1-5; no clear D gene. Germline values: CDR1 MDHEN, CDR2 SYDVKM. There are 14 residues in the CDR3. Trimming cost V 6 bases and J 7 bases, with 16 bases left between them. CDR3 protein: CASSPNFRSQPQHF. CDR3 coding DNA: TGTGCCAGCAGCCCTAATTTCAGGTCGCAGCCCCAGCATTTT.

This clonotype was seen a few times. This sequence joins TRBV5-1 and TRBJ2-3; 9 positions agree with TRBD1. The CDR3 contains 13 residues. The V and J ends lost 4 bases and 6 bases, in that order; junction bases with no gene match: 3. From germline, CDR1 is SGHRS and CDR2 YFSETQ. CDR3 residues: CASSGTGGDTQYF. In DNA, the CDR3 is TGCGCCAGCAGCGGAACAGGGGGCGATACGCAGTATTTT. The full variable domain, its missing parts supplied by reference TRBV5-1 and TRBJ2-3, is KAGVTQTPRYLIKTRGQQVTLSCSPISGHRSVSWYQQTPGQGLQFLFEYFSETQRNKGNFPGRFSGRQFSNSRSEMNVSTLELGDSALYLCASSGTGGDTQYFGPGTRLTVL.

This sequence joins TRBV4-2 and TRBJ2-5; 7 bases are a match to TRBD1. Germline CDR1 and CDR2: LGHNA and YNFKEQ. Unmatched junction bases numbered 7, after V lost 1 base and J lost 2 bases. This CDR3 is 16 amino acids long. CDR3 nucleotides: TGTGCCAGCAGCCAAGGACAGGGATCGGGGCAAGAGACCCAGTACTTC. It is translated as CASSQGQGSGQETQYF.

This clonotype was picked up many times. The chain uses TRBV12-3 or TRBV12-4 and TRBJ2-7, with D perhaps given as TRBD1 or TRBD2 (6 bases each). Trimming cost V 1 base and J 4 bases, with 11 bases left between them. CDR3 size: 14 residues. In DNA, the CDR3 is TGTGCCAGCAGTTTAGTAGGGGGGACATACGAGCAGTACTTC. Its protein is CASSLVGGTYEQYF.

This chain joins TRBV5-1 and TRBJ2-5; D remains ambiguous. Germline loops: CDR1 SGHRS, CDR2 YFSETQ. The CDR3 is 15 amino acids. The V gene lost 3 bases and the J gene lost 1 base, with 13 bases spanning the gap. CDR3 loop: CASSSESGFQETQYF. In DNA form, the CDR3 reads TGCGCCAGCAGCTCAGAATCGGGTTTCCAAGAGACCCAGTACTTC.

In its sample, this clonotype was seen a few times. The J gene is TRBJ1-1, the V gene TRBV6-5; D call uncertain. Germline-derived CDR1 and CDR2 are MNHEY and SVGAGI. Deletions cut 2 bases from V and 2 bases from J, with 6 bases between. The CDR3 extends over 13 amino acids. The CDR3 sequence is CASSYTINTEAFF. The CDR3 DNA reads TGTGCCAGCAGTTACACCATTAACACTGAAGCTTTCTTT.

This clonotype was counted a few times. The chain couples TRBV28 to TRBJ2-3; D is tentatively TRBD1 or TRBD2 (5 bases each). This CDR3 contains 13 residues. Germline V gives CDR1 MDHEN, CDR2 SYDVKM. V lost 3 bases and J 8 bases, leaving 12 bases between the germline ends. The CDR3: CASSFQQAGTQYF. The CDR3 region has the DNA TGTGCCAGCAGTTTCCAACAGGCGGGTACGCAGTATTTT.

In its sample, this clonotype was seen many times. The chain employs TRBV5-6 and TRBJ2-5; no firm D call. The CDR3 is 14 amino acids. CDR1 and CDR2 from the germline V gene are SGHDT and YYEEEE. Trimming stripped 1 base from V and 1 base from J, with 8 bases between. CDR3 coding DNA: TGTGCCAGCAGCTTGCCGCCGCTCCAAGAGACCCAGTACTTC. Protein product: CASSLPPLQETQYF.

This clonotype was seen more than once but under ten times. The CDR3 DNA follows: TGTGCCATCAGTGAGTGGGGGAAAGAGACCCAGTACTTC. It yields the protein CAISEWGKETQYF. The chain joins TRBV10-3 to TRBJ2-5; D is tentatively TRBD1 or TRBD2 (5 bases each). CDR1 ENHRY and CDR2 SYGVKD come from the germline V gene. The germline V and J ends were trimmed by 1 base and 3 bases, with 6 bases remaining between them. The CDR3 contains 13 residues.

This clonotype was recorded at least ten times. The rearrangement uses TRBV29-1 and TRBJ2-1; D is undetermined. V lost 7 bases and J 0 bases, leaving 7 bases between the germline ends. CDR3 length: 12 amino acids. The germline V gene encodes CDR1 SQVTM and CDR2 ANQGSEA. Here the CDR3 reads CSAIVSYNEQFF. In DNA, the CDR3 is TGCAGCGCCATCGTCTCCTACAATGAGCAGTTCTTC.